What follows are 26 T cell receptor beta chains derived from one specimen sequenced in a study of control samples from healthy donors and cancer patients. The repertoire was sequenced with immunoSEQ multiplex PCR; TCRdb's copy has only in-frame clones and lacks some. The sample carries more than 75,000 clones, 85% to 90% recorded once. Sequenced material: blood. These receptors all come from a man in his fifties in good health.

A few counts support this clone. This chain uses TRBV27 with TRBJ1-2, with D uncertain. CDR1 is MNHEY, CDR2 SMNVEV, per germline (reference sequence). The CDR3 consists of 14 residues. V was pared by 6 bases and J by 0 bases, with 11 bases between. CDR3 loop: CASSRAGANYGYTF. For the CDR3, the DNA is TGTGCCAGCAGCCGTGCAGGCGCTAACTATGGCTACACCTTC.

The V call is TRBV18, the J call TRBJ2-3; D not resolved. This CDR3 has 15 residues. The germline V gene has CDR1 KGHSH and CDR2 LQKENI. Deletions cut 4 bases from V and 2 bases from J, with 13 bases between. CDR3: CASSQQPHTTDTQYF. CDR3 DNA: TGTGCCAGCTCACAACAGCCTCATACCACAGATACGCAGTATTTT.

The chain uses TRBV5-5 and TRBJ2-7; D is possibly TRBD2 (6 bases). The V end lost 4 bases, the J end lost 2 bases, and 13 bases lay between the germline ends. The CDR3 is 14 residues long. Per the germline V gene, CDR1 is SGHKS and CDR2 is YYEKEE (reference sequence). The CDR3 DNA follows: TGTGCCAGCAGCCCGACTAGTATCCCCTACGAGCAGTACTTC. It encodes CASSPTSIPYEQYF.

The V call is TRBV20-1, the J call TRBJ2-3; 12 bases agree with TRBD2. CDR1 is DFQATT and CDR2 is SNEGSKA in the germline V gene (reference sequence). J lost 2 bases, V lost 3 bases, and 3 bases had no gene match. CDR3 length: 15 residues. CDR3 protein: CSASRLAGDTDTQYF. The CDR3 region has the DNA TGCAGTGCTAGTCGACTAGCGGGGGACACAGATACGCAGTATTTT.

This clone appeared a single time. The chain links TRBV28 to TRBJ1-3, with 9 bases identical to TRBD1. Germline V lookup: CDR1 MDHEN, CDR2 SYDVKM. Trimming took 5 bases from V and 4 from J; bases not matched to a gene: 6. There are 15 residues in the CDR3. CDR3 bases: TGTGCCAGCAGTACCCCGGGACAGGGAGGAAACACCATATATTTT. It yields the protein CASSTPGQGGNTIYF.

Only a few counts were recorded for this clone. This chain uses TRBV7-9 with TRBJ1-3; no definite D call. The CDR3 spans 13 residues. Trimming took 0 bases from V and 4 from J, leaving 4 bases between them. Germline V lookup: CDR1 SEHNR, CDR2 FQNEAQ (reference sequence). The CDR3 is CASSLAQGNTIYF. The CDR3 DNA reads TGTGCCAGCAGCTTAGCACAGGGAAACACCATATATTTT.

This clone was counted only a few times. The rearrangement joins TRBV3-1 (or the pseudogene TRBV3-2) to TRBJ2-5, with 9 bases lining up with TRBD1. CDR3 size: 15 residues. V lost 4 bases to trimming and J lost 1 base; unmatched junction nucleotides: 4. The germline V gene has CDR1 LGHDT and CDR2 YNNKEL (reference sequence). The CDR3 region is CASSRGTGPQETQYF. The CDR3 coding sequence is TGTGCCAGCAGCCGGGGGACAGGGCCCCAAGAGACCCAGTACTTC.

This chain joins TRBV6-5 and TRBJ1-2, with a tentative D call TRBD1 (5 bases). The CDR3 is 15 residues long. The V gene lost 2 bases and the J gene lost 4 bases, with 14 bases spanning the gap. Germline V gives CDR1 MNHEY, CDR2 SVGAGI. The CDR3 here is CASSYVTGGLYGYTF. CDR3 in DNA: TGTGCCAGCAGTTACGTCACAGGAGGACTCTATGGCTACACCTTC.

V usage is TRBV6-5 and J usage is TRBJ1-2; D possibly corresponds to TRBD1 (5 bases). The germline V gene has CDR1 MNHEY and CDR2 SVGAGI. The CDR3 covers 15 residues. Trimming took off 2 bases at V and 4 bases at J, with 14 bases between the two ends. The CDR3 loop is CASSYAQGGLYGYTF. The CDR3 DNA sequence: TGTGCCAGCAGTTACGCGCAGGGTGGACTCTATGGCTACACCTTC.

The chain carries TRBV28 and TRBJ2-1, with 9 bases lining up with TRBD2. CDR1 is MDHEN, CDR2 SYDVKM, per germline. V lost 7 bases to trimming and J lost 7 bases; unmatched junction nucleotides: 8. CDR3 length equals 14 residues. This CDR3 is CASKPGLAENEQFF. CDR3 sequence (DNA): TGTGCCAGCAAGCCGGGACTAGCTGAGAATGAGCAGTTCTTC.

The chain recombines TRBV6-5 with TRBJ1-2, with TRBD1 matching 8 bases. Germline V gene data show CDR1 as MNHEY and CDR2 as SVGAGI. The CDR3 has 13 residues. The ends lost 10 bases at V and 5 bases at J; junction bases unmatched: 9. In nucleotides, the CDR3 is TGTGCCATAAGACAGGGGAAAGGGTATGGCTACACCTTC. Translated: CAIRQGKGYGYTF.

This clone has a handful of counts. This chain links TRBV19 with TRBJ1-5; D is undetermined. Trimming stripped 5 bases from V and 0 bases from J, with 11 bases between. CDR1 is LNHDA and CDR2 is SQIVND in the germline V gene (reference sequence). The CDR3 sequence is 15 residues long. As DNA, the CDR3 is TGTGCCAGTAGTGTGGCGGAATATAGCAATCAGCCCCAGCATTTT. It is translated as CASSVAEYSNQPQHF.

The CDR3 coding sequence is TGTGCCAGCAGCCCCGAGGACAGCACCTACGAGCAGTACTTC. It specifies CASSPEDSTYEQYF. The chain links TRBV11-3 to TRBJ2-7, with a possible D match to TRBD1 (6 bases). The germline CDR1 and CDR2 sequences are SGHNT and YENEEA. This CDR3 is built from 14 residues. V lost 5 bases to trimming and J lost 2 bases, with 13 bases between them.

The chain links TRBV3-1 (or the pseudogene TRBV3-2) to TRBJ2-7; 8 bases are shared with TRBD2. The V segment lost 1 base and the J segment 2 bases; nucleotides outside the gene matches: 7. Germline V gives CDR1 LGHDT, CDR2 YNNKEL (reference sequence). The CDR3 extends over 16 amino acids. CDR3 DNA sequence: TGTGCCAGCAGCCAAGTTGAACTAGCGGAGACCTACGAGCAGTACTTC. This sequence encodes CASSQVELAETYEQYF.

V is TRBV14 and J is TRBJ2-5, with D perhaps matching TRBD1 (5 bases). Germline V lookup: CDR1 SGHDN, CDR2 FVKESK. V shed 0 bases and J shed 5 bases, with 13 bases lying between them. The CDR3 runs to 15 residues. The DNA for the CDR3 is TGTGCCAGCAGCCAAGAGGAAGGGGTGTGGGAGACCCAGTACTTC. Translating it yields CASSQEEGVWETQYF.

V usage is TRBV12-3 or TRBV12-4 and J usage is TRBJ1-5; tentatively, D is TRBD1 (5 bases). V lost 2 bases to trimming and J lost 7 bases, with 9 bases between them. CDR3 length: 13 residues. CDR3: CASSLWGGQPQHF. The CDR3 DNA reads TGTGCCAGCAGTTTATGGGGGGGACAGCCCCAGCATTTT.

This clone turned up a few times. This chain connects TRBV5-1 to TRBJ2-7; D gene unclear. Germline V lookup: CDR1 SGHRS, CDR2 YFSETQ. Trimming shortened V by 3 bases and J by 2 bases, and 12 bases separated the two germline ends. There are 14 residues in the CDR3. Here the CDR3 DNA reads TGCGCCAGCAGCTCCACCGGGCTACCCTACGAGCAGTACTTC. Translated, it gives CASSSTGLPYEQYF.

This chain uses TRBV30 with TRBJ1-1; no firm D call. Trimming took 4 bases from V and 1 from J, leaving 13 bases between them. Germline loops: CDR1 GTSNPN, CDR2 SVGIG (reference sequence). CDR3 length: 14 residues. The DNA for the CDR3 is TGTGCCTGGAACGAGGGAAAGAAGAACACTGAAGCTTTCTTT. Translation gives CAWNEGKKNTEAFF.

This clone showed up just a few times. The V and J genes are TRBV7-9 and TRBJ1-6, with 9 nucleotides matching TRBD1. This CDR3 contains 17 residues. Germline CDR1 is SEHNR and CDR2 is FQNEAQ (reference sequence). The V and J ends lost 3 bases and 8 bases, in that order; junction bases with no gene match: 11. CDR3 DNA sequence: TGTGCCAGCAGCTTCGGAACAGGGGGCATCGGGGATTCACCCCTCCACTTT. Translating gives CASSFGTGGIGDSPLHF.

The V call is TRBV5-6, the J call TRBJ2-1, with D maybe TRBD1 (6 bases). Trimming removed 4 bases from V and 0 bases from J, with 11 bases in between. The CDR3 has 15 residues. CDR1 is SGHDT, CDR2 YYEEEE, per germline. The CDR3 sequence: CASSKKTGSYNEQFF. The CDR3 DNA sequence: TGTGCCAGCAGCAAGAAGACAGGCTCCTACAATGAGCAGTTCTTC. Full variable domain (rest looked up from reference TRBV5-6 and TRBJ2-1): DAGVTQSPTHLIKTRGQQVTLRCSPKSGHDTVSWYQQALGQGPQFIFQYYEEEERQRGNFPDRFSGHQFPNYSSELNVNALLLGDSALYLCASSKKTGSYNEQFFGPGTRLTVL.

The V gene is TRBV6-5, the J gene TRBJ1-5, with no clear D. Germline V lookup: CDR1 MNHEY, CDR2 SVGAGI. This CDR3 region has 15 residues. Trimming took 6 bases from V and 2 from J, leaving 14 bases between them. The CDR3 sequence: CASSLTRPGNQPQHF. CDR3 bases: TGTGCCAGCAGCCTAACCCGACCCGGCAATCAGCCCCAGCATTTT.

This chain uses TRBV2 with TRBJ1-2, with a possible D match to TRBD1 (5 bases). V was clipped by 4 bases and J by 2 bases, with 14 bases between them. This CDR3 spans 15 amino acids. CDR1 and CDR2 from the germline V gene are SNHLY and FYNNEI. CDR3 in amino acids: CASSARGTANYGYTF. In DNA form, the CDR3 reads TGTGCCAGCAGTGCGCGGGGGACCGCAAACTATGGCTACACCTTC. Using reference TRBV2 and TRBJ1-2 for the parts outside the CDR3, the full variable domain is EPEVTQTPSHQVTQMGQEVILRCVPISNHLYFYWYRQILGQKVEFLVSFYNNEISEKSEIFDDQFSVERPDGSNFTLKIRSTKLEDSAMYFCASSARGTANYGYTFGSGTRLTVV.

This chain joins TRBV3-1 (or the pseudogene TRBV3-2) and TRBJ1-5; a possible D gene is TRBD1 (5 bases). Germline V CDR1 and CDR2: LGHDT, YNNKEL (reference sequence). The ends were cut back, 3 bases at V and 7 bases at J, with 13 bases in the middle. This CDR3 spans 14 amino acids. The DNA of the CDR3 is TGTGCCAGCAGCCATGGGACGGCACAACAGCCCCAGCATTTT. It translates to CASSHGTAQQPQHF.

The rearrangement uses TRBV11-2 and TRBJ1-2, with TRBD1 identical over 9 bases. The CDR3 is 15 residues long. The germline CDR1 and CDR2 sequences are SGHAT and FQNNGV. V shed 2 bases, J shed 8 bases, and the junction held 9 bases outside the gene matches. The CDR3 spells CASSLHTTGGNGYTF. Here the CDR3 DNA reads TGTGCCAGCAGCTTACATACGACAGGGGGAAACGGCTACACCTTC.

This clone appeared once. V usage is TRBV2 and J usage is TRBJ1-4; the match to TRBD1 covers 10 bases. Germline V CDR1 and CDR2: SNHLY, FYNNEI. The CDR3 sequence is 15 residues long. J gave up 9 bases and V 2 bases, and 6 bases lay outside the gene matches. CDR3 region: CASSERGGQGQKLFF. The CDR3, as DNA: TGTGCCAGCAGTGAAAGAGGGGGACAGGGGCAAAAACTGTTTTTT. Based on the CDR3 plus reference TRBV2 and TRBJ1-4, the full variable domain is EPEVTQTPSHQVTQMGQEVILRCVPISNHLYFYWYRQILGQKVEFLVSFYNNEISEKSEIFDDQFSVERPDGSNFTLKIRSTKLEDSAMYFCASSERGGQGQKLFFGSGTQLSVL.

The chain carries TRBV3-1 (or the pseudogene TRBV3-2) and TRBJ2-5, with 7 nucleotides matching TRBD2. The CDR3 has 14 amino acids. In germline, CDR1 is LGHDT, CDR2 YNNKEL (reference sequence). The J segment lost 5 bases and the V segment lost 4 bases, leaving 7 bases of the junction unmatched. As DNA, the CDR3 is TGTGCCAGCAGCCCGAAGGCAGCGGGGGAGACCCAGTACTTC. Translated: CASSPKAAGETQYF.